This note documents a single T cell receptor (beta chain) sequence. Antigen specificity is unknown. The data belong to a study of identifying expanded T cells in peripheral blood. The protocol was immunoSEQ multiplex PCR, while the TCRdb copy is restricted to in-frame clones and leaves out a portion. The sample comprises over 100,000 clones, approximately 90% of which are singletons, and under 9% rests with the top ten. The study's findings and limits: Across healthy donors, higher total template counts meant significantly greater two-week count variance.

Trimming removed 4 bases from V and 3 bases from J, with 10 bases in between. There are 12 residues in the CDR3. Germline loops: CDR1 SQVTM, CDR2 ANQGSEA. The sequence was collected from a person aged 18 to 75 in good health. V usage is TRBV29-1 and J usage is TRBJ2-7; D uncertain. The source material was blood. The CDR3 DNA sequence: TGCAGCGTTGCTTTGGGGTACTACGAGCAGTACTTC. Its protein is CSVALGYYEQYF.